Following are 19 T cell receptor beta chains from one sample sequenced in a study of blood T cell repertoires in COVID-19. Generated by immunoSEQ multiplex PCR, the TCRdb table keeps only in-frame clones and is missing some. The sample includes over 150,000 clones, 77% of them seen just once. Sequencing was done on a sample of peripheral blood. These receptors were collected from a man between 65 and 79 years old with acute or convalescent COVID-19.

The chain is built from TRBV6-5 and TRBJ1-1; D unresolved. Trimming removed 7 bases from V and 0 bases from J, with 12 bases in between. The CDR3 sequence is 14 residues long. Germline CDR1 MNHEY, CDR2 SVGAGI. The CDR3 DNA sequence: TGTGCCAGCACAAAGGGAGCGATGAACACTGAAGCTTTCTTT. This translates into CASTKGAMNTEAFF.

This rearrangement joins TRBV4-2 to TRBJ2-7; TRBD2 matches 7 bases. Germline V gene lookup returns CDR1 LGHNA and CDR2 YNFKEQ. The CDR3 sequence is 15 residues long. Germline trimming cut 0 bases from V and 4 bases from J; bases unmatched to any gene: 6. Written as DNA, the CDR3 is TGTGCCAGCAGCCAAGACAGCGGGGATTTTTACGAGCAGTACTTC. This codes for CASSQDSGDFYEQYF.

This clone was observed a few times. The chain has TRBV7-7 and TRBJ2-2; 9 bases match TRBD1. This CDR3 region has 16 residues. The trim removed 5 bases at V and 6 bases at J, leaving 10 bases unmatched. The germline V gene has CDR1 SSHAT and CDR2 FNYEAQ (reference sequence). CDR3 in amino acids: CASSNIRDREAGELFF. CDR3 coding DNA: TGTGCCAGCAGCAACATCCGGGACAGGGAAGCCGGGGAGCTGTTTTTT.

This clone was detected once. The chain couples TRBV5-1 to TRBJ1-1, with TRBD1 as a possible D gene (6 bases). CDR3 size: 16 residues. Trimming took 3 bases from V and 5 from J, leaving 20 bases between them. Germline CDR1 reads SGHRS; CDR2 reads YFSETQ. CDR3 sequence reads: CASSYVGAGDPTEAFF. The CDR3 bases are TGCGCCAGCAGCTACGTAGGCGCAGGGGATCCGACTGAAGCTTTCTTT.

The chain combines TRBV6-5 with TRBJ2-2, with TRBD1 matching over 9 bases. This CDR3 has 15 amino acids. Germline loops: CDR1 MNHEY, CDR2 SVGAGI. Losses at the gene ends were 6 bases for V and 5 bases for J; bases not matched to a gene: 7. The CDR3 region has the DNA TGTGCCAGCAGACGTACAGGGGGCATGACCGGGGAGCTGTTTTTT. Its protein is CASRRTGGMTGELFF.

The rearrangement joins TRBV30 to TRBJ2-5; the match to TRBD1 covers 8 bases. From germline, CDR1 is GTSNPN and CDR2 SVGIG (reference sequence). This CDR3 region has 13 residues. Trimming at V came to 5 bases and at J to 3 bases, leaving 5 bases not matched to a gene. CDR3 nucleotides: TGTGCCTGGGGACAGGGTCTCGAAGAGACCCAGTACTTC. Protein product: CAWGQGLEETQYF.

This clone appeared a single time. V gene TRBV9 combines with J gene TRBJ2-7, with 13 bases fitting TRBD2. V gave up 0 bases and J gave up 0 bases; unmatched junction bases: 3. Per the germline V gene, CDR1 is SGDLS and CDR2 is YYNGEE. The CDR3 consists of 17 residues. The CDR3 is CASSVGTSGGLSYEQYF. The CDR3 bases are TGTGCCAGCAGCGTAGGGACTAGCGGGGGCCTCTCCTACGAGCAGTACTTC.

This clone was counted between two and nine times. The V and J genes are TRBV7-2 and TRBJ1-2; TRBD1 matches 7 bases. The V gene's germline CDR1 is SGHTA and CDR2 FQGNSA. V was clipped by 5 bases and J by 3 bases; unmatched bases: 9. CDR3 length equals 15 residues. The CDR3 coding sequence is TGTGCCAGCAGCCATACAGGGGCGGAAGACTATGGCTACACCTTC. It specifies CASSHTGAEDYGYTF.

This chain joins TRBV5-6 and TRBJ1-2; 8 nucleotides line up with TRBD1. V lost 4 bases, J lost 7 bases, and 9 bases stayed unmatched. The CDR3 covers 14 residues. Germline V gene sequence: CDR1 SGHDT, CDR2 YYEEEE. CDR3 DNA: TGTGCCAGCAGCCCACCGGACAGGGTCTCTGGCTACACCTTC. Amino acids: CASSPPDRVSGYTF.

The V gene is TRBV14, the J gene TRBJ1-1; 7 nucleotides line up with TRBD1. The germline V gene encodes CDR1 SGHDN and CDR2 FVKESK. The CDR3 extends over 16 amino acids. Trimming at V came to 3 bases and at J to 0 bases, leaving 7 bases not matched to a gene. The CDR3, as DNA: TGTGCCAGCAGCCACCGACAGGGCGGGTTGAACACTGAAGCTTTCTTT. This encodes CASSHRQGGLNTEAFF.

The chain carries TRBV11-2 and TRBJ1-3; D is possibly TRBD1 (6 bases). This CDR3 comprises 18 residues. With 4 bases removed from V and 2 bases from J, the gap between germline ends came to 21 bases. CDR1 SGHAT and CDR2 FQNNGV come from the germline V gene. CDR3 in amino acids: CASSSPNAQGFPGNTIYF. The CDR3 nucleotides read TGTGCCAGCAGCTCACCCAATGCGCAGGGGTTTCCTGGAAACACCATATATTTT.

The V call is TRBV12-3 or TRBV12-4, the J call TRBJ1-6, with 7 bases identical to TRBD1. The CDR3 is made up of 13 amino acids. V lost 7 bases to trimming and J lost 13 bases; unmatched junction nucleotides: 10. For the CDR3, the DNA is TGTGCCAGCACCTCTTGGGACAGCCTCCCCCTCCACTTT. Amino acid sequence: CASTSWDSLPLHF.

This chain links TRBV6-5 with TRBJ2-5; TRBD2 matches 7 bases. The CDR3 extends over 16 amino acids. Trimming at V came to 4 bases and at J to 1 base, leaving 9 bases not matched to a gene. Germline values: CDR1 MNHEY, CDR2 SVGAGI. The chain's CDR3 is CASSSTELASQETQYF. CDR3 DNA: TGTGCCAGCAGTTCAACCGAACTAGCGAGCCAAGAGACCCAGTACTTC.

The chain joins TRBV28 to TRBJ2-7, with 10 bases identical to TRBD1. Germline values: CDR1 MDHEN, CDR2 SYDVKM. V shed 9 bases, J shed 3 bases, and the junction held 8 bases outside the gene matches. The CDR3 has 14 residues. The CDR3 sequence is CASHGTGALYEQYF. In nucleotides, the CDR3 is TGTGCCAGTCACGGGACAGGGGCCCTCTACGAGCAGTACTTC.

This clone showed up just a few times. The chain employs TRBV19 and TRBJ2-1, with TRBD2 identical over 13 bases. Germline V gives CDR1 LNHDA, CDR2 SQIVND (reference sequence). The CDR3 contains 16 residues. V gave up 4 bases and J gave up 7 bases; unmatched junction bases: 7. CDR3 residues: CASSTQRTSGRNEQFF. CDR3 DNA: TGTGCCAGTAGTACACAGAGGACTAGCGGGAGAAATGAGCAGTTCTTC.

This clone has more than one count but fewer than ten. The chain carries TRBV19 and TRBJ2-5, with D perhaps matching TRBD1 (6 bases). This CDR3 is built from 13 residues. Trimming pared 6 bases from V and 5 bases from J, leaving 13 bases between. Germline V gene sequence: CDR1 LNHDA, CDR2 SQIVND (reference sequence). The CDR3 loop is CASRPTGLETQYF. The CDR3 DNA is TGTGCCAGTAGACCAACAGGGCTCGAGACCCAGTACTTC.

A single count supports this clone. The chain employs TRBV28 and TRBJ1-5; D remains ambiguous. Germline CDR1 MDHEN, CDR2 SYDVKM. This CDR3 has 13 amino acids. Deletions cut 8 bases from V and 0 bases from J, with 8 bases between. CDR3: CASGGHSNQPQHF. DNA of the CDR3: TGTGCCAGCGGAGGGCATAGCAATCAGCCCCAGCATTTT.

This rearrangement joins TRBV10-3 to TRBJ2-7; weak D call: TRBD2 (8 bases). The V gene lost 10 bases and the J gene lost 6 bases, with 22 bases spanning the gap. The length of the CDR3 is 14 residues. CDR1 and CDR2 from the germline V gene are ENHRY and SYGVKD. Here the CDR3 DNA reads TGTGCCACAGGGGGGACTAGGAGTTCCCCCGAGCAGTACTTC. Translated, it gives CATGGTRSSPEQYF.

The V call is TRBV5-1, the J call TRBJ2-1, with 9 bases lining up with TRBD2. The germline V gene has CDR1 SGHRS and CDR2 YFSETQ. CDR3 length: 19 residues. The junction had 13 bases not matched to a gene; V was cut back by 3 bases and J by 0 bases. The DNA for the CDR3 is TGCGCCAGCAGCTGGGGCGGGAGCGGGAGGTCTAGCTCCTACAATGAGCAGTTCTTC. This translates into CASSWGGSGRSSSYNEQFF.